This TCR beta chain was found in a study of identical twins. The CDR3 is 13 residues long. V lost 3 bases and J lost 4, with 10 bases in between. From germline, CDR1 is SGHDN and CDR2 FVKESK. MiXCR was run by TCRdb on the 5' RACE reads, yielding one entry per CDR3 protein. The sample yields approximately 500,000 distinct CDR3 sequences, 13% to 15% seen once. This clonotype came up a few times. The same data also went into a second study, on yellow fever vaccine responses in identical twins.

The sample consisted of CD4+ T cells sorted from blood. J is TRBJ2-7 and V is TRBV14; D is unresolved. The sequence was collected from a woman aged 18 to 35 in good health. CDR3 loop: CASSQRPSYEQYF. CDR3 nucleotides: TGTGCCAGCAGCCAGAGACCGTCGTACGAGCAGTACTTC.